Presented here are 7 T cell receptor beta chains from one specimen sequenced in a study of T-cell reconstitution after alpha-beta-depleted transplantation in children. Unique molecular identifiers featured in how the TCRbeta library was prepared. One entry per CDR3 protein results from TCRdb running MiXCR on the PCR reads. The sample yields a few hundred thousand distinct CDR3 sequences, approximately 6.3% seen once. The source material was PBMCs, sampled before TCRalphabeta/CD19-depleted stem cell transplant. These receptors all come from a boy aged 2 to 9 with acute lymphoblastic leukemia, due to receive a stem cell transplant.

V and J are TRBV6-5 and TRBJ2-3, with D unresolved. The CDR3 has 13 amino acids. Deletions cut 1 base from V and 3 bases from J, with 5 bases between. Germline CDR1 reads MNHEY; CDR2 reads SVGAGI. The chain's CDR3 is CASSYYRTDTQYF. In nucleotides, the CDR3 is TGTGCCAGCAGTTACTACCGGACAGATACGCAGTATTTT.

The rearrangement links TRBV27 to TRBJ1-5, with D uncertain. Germline CDR1 and CDR2: MNHEY and SMNVEV (reference sequence). V was trimmed by 0 bases and J by 2 bases, leaving 14 bases between them. The CDR3 covers 17 residues. The CDR3 DNA sequence: TGTGCCAGCAGTTTATCGGCTGGAAAGAGGGGCAATCAGCCCCAGCATTTT. Amino acids: CASSLSAGKRGNQPQHF.

This clonotype has at least ten counts. The rearrangement uses TRBV7-9 and TRBJ2-1; 9 bases match TRBD1. With 6 bases clipped from V and 4 bases from J, the junction kept 7 bases outside the gene matches. From germline, CDR1 is SEHNR and CDR2 FQNEAQ (reference sequence). The CDR3 spans 15 residues. Written as DNA, the CDR3 is TGTGCCAGCAGTCTACAGGGGGCCTTATACAATGAGCAGTTCTTC. It translates to CASSLQGALYNEQFF.

This clonotype has ten or more counts. The chain carries TRBV4-3 and TRBJ2-4, with unresolved D. With 4 bases removed from V and 0 bases from J, the gap between germline ends came to 10 bases. The CDR3 runs to 15 residues. From germline, CDR1 is LGHNA and CDR2 YSLEER. CDR3 loop: CASSPTELAKNIQYF. For the CDR3, the DNA is TGCGCCAGCAGCCCCACCGAGCTAGCCAAAAACATTCAGTACTTC.

This clonotype showed up many times. The chain carries TRBV5-6 and TRBJ1-4; D may be TRBD1 (5 bases). The V end was cut by 2 bases, the J end by 6 bases, with 17 bases between. The CDR3 extends over 16 amino acids. Germline V gene sequence: CDR1 SGHDT, CDR2 YYEEEE. The CDR3 spells CASSFFQGSHDEKLFF. CDR3 coding DNA: TGTGCCAGCAGCTTTTTTCAGGGAAGCCACGATGAAAAACTGTTTTTT.

The chain recombines TRBV11-2 with TRBJ2-7; 10 bases are a match to TRBD2. The CDR3 totals 16 residues. J was trimmed by 7 bases and V by 0 bases; bases with no gene match: 9. Germline V gene lookup returns CDR1 SGHAT and CDR2 FQNNGV. The CDR3 DNA is TGTGCCAGCAGCTTAGATCCGGCTAGCGGGAGTGGTGAGCAGTACTTC. It codes for CASSLDPASGSGEQYF.

This clonotype was seen ten or more times. The genes are TRBV11-2 and TRBJ2-1; D not resolved. The CDR3 sequence is 15 residues long. Per the germline V gene, CDR1 is SGHAT and CDR2 is FQNNGV. V was cut by 4 bases and J by 8 bases, with 18 bases left in between. DNA of the CDR3: TGTGCCAGCAGCTCACGACTTGGGGATGTAGATGAGCAGTTCTTC. It yields the protein CASSSRLGDVDEQFF.